This T cell receptor beta chain appears in the sequencing data of a study of patients and donors after allogeneic stem cell transplantation. Germline CDR1 SGHAT, CDR2 FQNNGV. V gave up 0 bases and J gave up 7 bases, with 9 bases separating them. CDR3 length: 13 amino acids. TCRdb ran MiXCR on the RT-PCR reads and lists one entry per CDR3 protein. The sample yields hundreds of thousands of distinct CDR3 sequences, around 16% seen once. The sequencing sample was made of blood, either unsorted or a sorted T cell fraction (not recorded which). This clonotype originated in a human donor who was either an allogeneic HSCT recipient or a stem cell or donor lymphocyte infusion donor (not recorded which). It is not recorded whose cells these are; they may come from a transplant donor. This sequence joins TRBV11-2 and TRBJ1-2, with a tentative D call TRBD1 (5 bases). The CDR3 here is CASSLDLGVGYTF. In DNA, the CDR3 is TGTGCCAGCAGCTTAGATCTGGGGGTTGGCTACACCTTC.